A single sample gave rise to the 17 T cell receptor beta chains below, sequenced in a study of CD8 T cells in ankylosing spondylitis. TCRdb processed the 5' RACE reads anew with MiXCR; each CDR3 protein has one entry. The sample consists of under 450,000 distinct CDR3 sequences, roughly 22% of them appearing once. The sequenced sample consisted of blood, either unsorted or a sorted T cell fraction (not recorded which). The origin of the receptors is a male donor with ankylosing spondylitis or in good health (not recorded which).

This clonotype was counted only a few times. This chain uses TRBV20-1 with TRBJ2-5; D not resolved. The CDR3 loop spans 11 amino acids. Germline V lookup: CDR1 DFQATT, CDR2 SNEGSKA (reference sequence). Trimming left V 0 bases short and J 11 bases short, with 10 bases between. DNA of the CDR3: TGCAGTGCTAGAGATCATGGTTTGCAGTACTTC. Translation gives CSARDHGLQYF.

Here the CDR3 reads CSVEGWKNGYTF. The CDR3 DNA reads as TGCAGCGTTGAGGGTTGGAAAAATGGCTACACCTTC. This sequence joins TRBV29-1 and TRBJ1-2; D is undetermined. V lost 3 bases, J lost 6 bases, and 11 bases lay in between. CDR3 length: 12 amino acids. Germline V gives CDR1 SQVTM, CDR2 ANQGSEA. The full variable domain, with the rest looked up from reference TRBV29-1 and TRBJ1-2, is SAVISQKPSRDICQRGTSLTIQCQVDSQVTMMFWYRQQPGQSLTLIATANQGSEATYESGFVIDKFPISRPNLTFSTLTVSNMSPEDSSIYLCSVEGWKNGYTFGSGTRLTVV.

The chain links TRBV20-1 to TRBJ2-3; perhaps TRBD1 as D (6 bases). The CDR3 length is 13 residues. Deletions cut 4 bases from V and 1 base from J, with 9 bases between. Germline-derived CDR1 and CDR2 are DFQATT and SNEGSKA (reference sequence). CDR3 residues: CSATGVRTDTQYF. In DNA, the CDR3 is TGCAGTGCTACAGGGGTTCGCACAGATACGCAGTATTTT.

This chain uses TRBV5-5 with TRBJ1-4; unclear D gene. The V end lost 0 bases, the J end lost 10 bases, and 16 bases lay between the germline ends. The CDR3 is 15 residues long. Germline values: CDR1 SGHKS, CDR2 YYEKEE (reference sequence). In nucleotides, the CDR3 is TGTGCCAGCAGCTTGGCCGTCGGCATCGGCGCAAAACTGTTTTTT. Translated: CASSLAVGIGAKLFF.

CDR3 DNA sequence: TGCGCCAGCAGCCGGGACGGACAGGGGGCAGGGGAGACCCAGTACTTC. It codes for CASSRDGQGAGETQYF. The chain joins TRBV4-1 to TRBJ2-5; 11 bases match TRBD1. V was pared by 4 bases and J by 5 bases, with 9 bases of the junction left unmatched. The CDR3 is 16 residues long. The germline V gene has CDR1 MGHRA and CDR2 YSYEKL.

This chain uses TRBV29-1 with TRBJ2-2; D perhaps matches TRBD1 (5 bases). The V end lost 3 bases, the J end lost 0 bases, and 8 bases lay between the germline ends. In germline, CDR1 is SQVTM, CDR2 ANQGSEA. The CDR3 has 14 amino acids. CDR3 sequence: CSVEGRTNTGELFF. The CDR3 DNA reads TGCAGCGTTGAGGGGCGAACGAACACCGGGGAGCTGTTTTTT.

This clonotype has more than one count but fewer than ten. This chain joins TRBV6-5 and TRBJ2-7; 7 bases agree with TRBD1. J lost 6 bases, V lost 0 bases, and 5 bases had no gene match. The CDR3 is 14 amino acids. Germline lookup yields CDR1 MNHEY and CDR2 SVGAGI. CDR3 DNA sequence: TGTGCCAGCAGTTACTCGATACAGGGGAGCGAGCAGTACTTC. This codes for CASSYSIQGSEQYF.

The chain couples TRBV7-2 to TRBJ2-7; the match to TRBD2 covers 7 bases. Germline CDR1 SGHTA, CDR2 FQGNSA. Trimming took 4 bases from V and 3 from J; bases not matched to a gene: 6. This CDR3 is built from 14 residues. The CDR3 protein is CASSSIPGGYEQYF. The CDR3 nucleotides are TGTGCCAGCAGCTCGATCCCGGGGGGCTACGAGCAGTACTTC.

The chain joins TRBV29-1 to TRBJ2-7; 8 bases align to TRBD1. The V gene end was trimmed by 1 base and the J gene end by 4 bases; junction bases not matched to a gene: 6. Germline V gene data show CDR1 as SQVTM and CDR2 as ANQGSEA. This CDR3 comprises 14 residues. In DNA form, the CDR3 reads TGCAGCGTTGAAGCCGGGACAGGCCCATACGAGCAGTACTTC. Its protein product is CSVEAGTGPYEQYF.

This clonotype has just a few counts. This sequence joins TRBV5-6 and TRBJ2-5; D not certain. V was clipped by 1 base and J by 3 bases, with 13 bases between them. Germline V gene data show CDR1 as SGHDT and CDR2 as YYEEEE. The CDR3 totals 15 residues. The CDR3 region is CASSLNEEFKETQYF. The CDR3 DNA reads TGTGCCAGCAGCTTGAATGAGGAATTCAAAGAGACCCAGTACTTC.

A few counts support this clonotype. The rearrangement uses TRBV6-5 and TRBJ1-1; TRBD1 might be the D (5 bases). Trimming took 0 bases from V and 4 from J, leaving 12 bases between them. From germline, CDR1 is MNHEY and CDR2 SVGAGI. The CDR3 sequence is 15 residues long. This CDR3 is CASSYSRVRVTEAFF. Written as DNA, the CDR3 is TGTGCCAGCAGTTACTCGAGGGTCAGGGTCACTGAAGCTTTCTTT.

CDR3 DNA sequence: TGTGCCACCAGATCGGGGGCCAGGGAGCTGTTTTTT. Translated, it gives CATRSGARELFF. The gene calls are TRBV24-1 and TRBJ2-2; possibly TRBD1 or TRBD2 for D (6 bases each). The CDR3 is 12 amino acids. Germline assignment: CDR1 KGHDR and CDR2 SFDVKD. Trimming removed 7 bases at V and 9 bases at J, with 11 bases between.

The V gene is TRBV4-2, the J gene TRBJ2-3; D ambiguous. V lost 1 base and J 2 bases, leaving 13 bases between the germline ends. CDR1 and CDR2 from the germline V gene are LGHNA and YNFKEQ. The CDR3 loop spans 16 amino acids. In nucleotides, the CDR3 is TGTGCCAGCAGCCAAGTGGAGCCGTTTCCCACAGATACGCAGTATTTT. Translation gives CASSQVEPFPTDTQYF.

V usage is TRBV6-5 and J usage is TRBJ1-1, with D perhaps matching TRBD1 (6 bases). This CDR3 contains 14 residues. Germline loops: CDR1 MNHEY, CDR2 SVGAGI. V dropped 3 bases and J dropped 0 bases, with 8 bases sitting between them. As DNA, the CDR3 is TGTGCCAGCAGTTATCAGGGGCTGAACACTGAAGCTTTCTTT. Its protein product is CASSYQGLNTEAFF.

This clonotype was seen more than once but under ten times. The chain recombines TRBV20-1 with TRBJ2-7; D unresolved. Germline CDR1 reads DFQATT; CDR2 reads SNEGSKA (reference sequence). The germline V and J ends were trimmed by 0 bases and 4 bases, with 13 bases remaining between them. The CDR3 length is 14 residues. The CDR3 is CSAREVSAYYEQYF. CDR3 in DNA: TGCAGTGCTAGAGAGGTCAGCGCCTATTACGAGCAGTACTTC.

The chain has TRBV7-8 and TRBJ2-2; D is uncertain. The CDR3 consists of 15 residues. Per germline, CDR1 SGHVS and CDR2 FQNEAQ. Trimming took 1 base from V and 6 from J, leaving 12 bases between them. CDR3 protein: CASSLVGRLAGELFF. CDR3 DNA: TGTGCCAGCAGCTTAGTCGGTAGATTGGCCGGGGAGCTGTTTTTT.

V usage is TRBV7-8 and J usage is TRBJ2-2; 8 bases fit TRBD2. Per the germline V gene, CDR1 is SGHVS and CDR2 is FQNEAQ. CDR3 length equals 14 residues. The CDR3 nucleotides read TGTGGTGGGCTAGCGGGCCTGAACACCGGGGAGCTGTTTTTT. Translating it yields CGGLAGLNTGELFF.